This T cell receptor beta chain was sequenced during a study of T cells in Graves' hyperthyroidism and ophthalmopathy. General study points: In simple terms, a model built on 13 V-J features told ophthalmopathy apart from stable hyperthyroidism.

Comments on this clonotype: What it binds is unknown.

Ophthalmopathy patients had Clinical Activity Score at least 3, NOSPECS grade at least 4, duration under 3 months. Diagnoses were established using clinical symptoms, serum thyroxine and TRAb, thyroid ultrasound and orbital computed tomography. Fresh peripheral blood, under 11 ml, yielded the PBMCs. TCR beta CDR3 sequences were amplified from RNA transcripts. Carried out on the TCR CDR3, a first-round RT-PCR used the HTBI primer set. TCRdb reprocessed the multiplex PCR reads with MiXCR, giving one entry per CDR3 protein. The data show about 640,000 distinct CDR3 sequences, less than 25% seen once. Germline CDR1 MGHRA, CDR2 YSYEKL. The J segment lost 5 bases and the V segment lost 1 base, leaving 4 bases of the junction unmatched. The CDR3 length is 16 residues.

This clonotype was sampled from a man aged 25-45 years with Graves' ophthalmopathy. The chain has TRBV4-1 and TRBJ2-3; 12 bases agree with TRBD2. Sequencing was done on a sample of blood. CDR3: CASSQGTSGNIDTQYF. CDR3 sequence (DNA): TGCGCCAGCAGCCAAGGGACTAGCGGGAATATAGATACGCAGTATTTT.